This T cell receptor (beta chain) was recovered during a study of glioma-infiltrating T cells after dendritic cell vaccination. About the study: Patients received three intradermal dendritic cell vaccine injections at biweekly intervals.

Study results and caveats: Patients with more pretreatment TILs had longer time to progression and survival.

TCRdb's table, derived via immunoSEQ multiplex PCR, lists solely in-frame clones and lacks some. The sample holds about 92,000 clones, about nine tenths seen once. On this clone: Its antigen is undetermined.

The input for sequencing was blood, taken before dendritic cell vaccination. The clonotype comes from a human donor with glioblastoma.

This chain's CDR3 is CASSDSPGQGSGYGYTF. CDR3 in DNA: TGTGCCAGCAGTGACTCCCCCGGACAGGGGTCGGGGTATGGCTACACCTTC. The chain recombines TRBV25-1 with TRBJ1-2; TRBD1 matches 9 bases. CDR1 is MGHDK and CDR2 is SYGVNS in the germline V gene. The CDR3 contains 17 residues. The trim removed 3 bases at V and 5 bases at J, leaving 13 bases unmatched.